Below, one TCR beta chain is given with its context. Its antigen specificity is not known. No qualities accompany the bases; no much larger clone lies one base away. This sample stems from a study of T-cell reconstitution after alpha-beta-depleted transplantation in children (dated by TCRdb to the mid-2010s). As for the study more broadly: Using TCR repertoire profiling, the study followed T-cell immune reconstitution in a quantitative way in children after TCRalphabeta/CD19-depleted allogeneic hematopoietic cell transplantation. On the study overall, not on this receptor specifically: About two months after transplant, the apparently early recovery of alphabetaT-cell counts reportedly depended on just several hundred clones that had expanded rapidly and came from non-depleted graft cells. In some patients, high TCRbeta diversity at day 60 was attributed to recipient T cells and intrathymic progenitors that had survived conditioning. Over the following months the frequencies of hyperexpanded clones went down, and after one year T-cell counts and TCRbeta diversity were mostly credited to newly produced T cells.

Preparation of the library involved PCR. Sequenced using an Illumina HiSeq 2500. TCR library preparation used molecular barcoding, with unique molecular identifiers applied to normalize quantification of the TCRbeta repertoire. TCRdb reprocessing: public reads trimmed at Q25 with fastp, clones called with MiXCR, in-frame beta chains kept. When rows share a CDR3 protein, they turn into one entry using the most common DNA and genes. The sample table contains about 980,000 distinct CDR3 sequences; only one count was recorded for 25% to 30% of them. About 28% of the sample lies in the top ten. There are 14 amino acids in the CDR3, from cysteine to phenylalanine inclusive. Solely the CDR3 DNA is kept, with 42 bases framed from the first base. Trimming removed 2 bases from V and 5 bases from J, leaving 11 bases between the germline ends. CDR1 and CDR2 are read off the germline V gene as SGHTA and FQGTGA.

The sample's treatment or condition label, in plain terms: allogeneic hematopoietic cell transplantation with graft depleted of TCRalphabeta T cells and CD19 B cells. Transplant recipients were children who received TCRalphabeta/CD19-depleted allogeneic hematopoietic cell grafts. Recombination joined TRBV7-3 with TRBJ2-3; the D gene assignment is ambiguous. The TCR was taken from a boy under three years old who had a stem cell transplant for SCID, so the T cells may come from the graft donor. Material: PBMCs, mostly from graft donor cells, obtained 360 days after TCRalphabeta/CD19-depleted stem cell transplant. CDR3 sequence: CASSLGSLGDTQYF. The nucleotide sequence reads as follows: TGTGCCAGCAGCTTAGGCAGCCTCGGAGATACGCAGTATTTT. With the portions outside the CDR3 filled from the reference TRBV7-3 and TRBJ2-3 genes, the complete variable region becomes GAGVSQTPSNKVTEKGKYVELRCDPISGHTALYWYRQSLGQGPEFLIYFQGTGAADDSGLPNDRFFAVRPEGSVSTLKIQRTERGDSAVYLCASSLGSLGDTQYFGPGTRLTVL.